Detailed here is one T cell receptor (beta chain). The data derive from a study of glioma-infiltrating T cells after dendritic cell vaccination. Across the whole study: Between the early 2000s and the early 2010s, patients got autologous tumor lysate-pulsed dendritic cell vaccines. Dendritic cell vaccine was injected intradermally three times, biweekly.

The time point here: after dendritic cell vaccination, including at tumor progression/relapse. Fresh-frozen tumor tissue and more than two years of survival data were available for all. Some clones are missing from TCRdb's copy, which holds only in-frame ones; the method was immunoSEQ multiplex PCR. The data show some 58,000 clones, over 65% seen once. The CDR3 spans 18 residues. The J segment lost 1 base and the V segment lost 1 base, leaving 11 bases of the junction unmatched. Per germline, CDR1 SGHNT and CDR2 YYREEE (reference sequence). The V call is TRBV5-4, the J call TRBJ1-5; 7 bases match TRBD1. The receptor comes from a human donor with glioblastoma. The source was blood, collected after dendritic cell vaccination. CDR3 sequence: CASSLLGAGGRSNQPQHF. CDR3 DNA sequence: TGTGCCAGCAGCTTGTTAGGAGCAGGGGGAAGGAGCAATCAGCCCCAGCATTTT.